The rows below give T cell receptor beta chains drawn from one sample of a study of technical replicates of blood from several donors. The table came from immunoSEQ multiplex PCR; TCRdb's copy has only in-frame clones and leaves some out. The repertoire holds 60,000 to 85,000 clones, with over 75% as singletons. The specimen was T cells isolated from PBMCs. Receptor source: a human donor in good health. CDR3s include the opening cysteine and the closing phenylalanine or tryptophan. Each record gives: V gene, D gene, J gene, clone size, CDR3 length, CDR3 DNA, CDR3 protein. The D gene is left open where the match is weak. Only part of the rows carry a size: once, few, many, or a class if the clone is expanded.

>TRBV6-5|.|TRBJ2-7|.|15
.
CASSYTFGTRYEQYF
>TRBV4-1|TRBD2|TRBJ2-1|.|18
TGCGCCAGCAGCCAAGGACTAGCGGGGATCATCTCCTACAATGAGCAGTTCTTC
CASSQGLAGIISYNEQFF
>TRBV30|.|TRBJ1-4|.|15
TGTGCCTGGAGTGTATTGGGGGGTCTCTATGAAAAACTGTTTTTT
CAWSVLGGLYEKLFF
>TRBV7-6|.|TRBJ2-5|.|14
TGTGCCAGCAGCTTAGCATCAGGGGAAGAGACCCAGTACTTC
CASSLASGEETQYF
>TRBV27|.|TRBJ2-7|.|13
TGTGCCAGCTGCGGGACGGGATCCTACGAGCAGTACTTC
CASCGTGSYEQYF
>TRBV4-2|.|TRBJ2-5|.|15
TGTGCCAGCAGCCAAGATGGAGCAGACGAAGAGACCCAGTACTTC
CASSQDGADEETQYF
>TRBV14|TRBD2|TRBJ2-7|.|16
TGTGCCAGCAGCCAAGCAGGGCTAGCGGGAGTAGGTGAGCAGTACTTC
CASSQAGLAGVGEQYF
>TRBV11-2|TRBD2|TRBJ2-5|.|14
TGTGCCAGCAGCTCGACAGCCGGGAGGGAGACCCAGTACTTC
CASSSTAGRETQYF
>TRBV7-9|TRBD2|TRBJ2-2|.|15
TGTGCCAGCAGCTCCAGGGTTAGCGGGAGAGGGGAGCTGTTTTTT
CASSSRVSGRGELFF
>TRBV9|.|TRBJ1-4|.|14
TGTGCCAGCAGCGAGAGGGGAGGTAATGAAAAACTGTTTTTT
CASSERGGNEKLFF
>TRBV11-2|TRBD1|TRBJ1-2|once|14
TGTGCCAGCAGCTTAGGAGGGACAGACTATGGCTACACCTTC
CASSLGGTDYGYTF
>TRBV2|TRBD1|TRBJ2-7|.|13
TGTGCCAGCACCGGGACAGGGCCCTACGAGCAGTACTTC
CASTGTGPYEQYF
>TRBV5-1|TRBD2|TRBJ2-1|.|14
TGCGCCAGCAGGCCTGGACTAGTCGACAATGAGCAGTTCTTC
CASRPGLVDNEQFF
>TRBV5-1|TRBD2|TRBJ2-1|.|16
TGCGCCAGCAGCTGGACTAGCGGGATCCGTTACAATGAGCAGTTCTTC
CASSWTSGIRYNEQFF
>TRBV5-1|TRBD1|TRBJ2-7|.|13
TGCGCCAGCAGGATCACAGGGGGCTACGAGCAGTACTTC
CASRITGGYEQYF
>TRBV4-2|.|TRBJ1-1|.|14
TGTGCCAGCAGCCAAATTTCGGTGTACACTGAAGCTTTCTTT
CASSQISVYTEAFF
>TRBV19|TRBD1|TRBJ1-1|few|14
TGTGCCAGTAAAGACAGGGAAATGAACACTGAAGCTTTCTTT
CASKDREMNTEAFF
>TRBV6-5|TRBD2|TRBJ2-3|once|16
TGTGCCAGCAGTTACTCGGTAGCGGGACCACTACGAACGCAGTATTTT
CASSYSVAGPLRTQYF
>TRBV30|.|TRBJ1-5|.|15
TGTGCCTGGAGTGTACAGAAGGGGTTCGGTCAGCCCCAGCATTTT
CAWSVQKGFGQPQHF
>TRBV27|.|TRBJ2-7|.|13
TGTGCCAGCAGTTTGGCGAGGGCCTACGAGCAGTACTTC
CASSLARAYEQYF
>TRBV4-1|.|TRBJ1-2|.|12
TGCGCCAGCAGCCAAGCACAGGGAGGCTACACCTTC
CASSQAQGGYTF
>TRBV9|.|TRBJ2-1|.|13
TGTGCCAGCAGCGTCGGTAGCGGCAATGAGCAGTTCTTC
CASSVGSGNEQFF
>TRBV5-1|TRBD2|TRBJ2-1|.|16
TGCGCCAGCAGCTTGGGGCTAGCGGGAGGTTACAATGAGCAGTTCTTC
CASSLGLAGGYNEQFF
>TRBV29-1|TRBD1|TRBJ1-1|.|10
TGCAGCGTTGGACAGGGAACAGCTTTCTTT
CSVGQGTAFF
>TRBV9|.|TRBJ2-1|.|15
TGTGCCAGCAGCCCGTCTCTAGCCCTCCACAATGAGCAGTTCTTC
CASSPSLALHNEQFF
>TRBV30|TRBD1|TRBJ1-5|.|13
TGTGCCTGGGGGGGACAGTTCAACCAGCCCCAGCATTTT
CAWGGQFNQPQHF
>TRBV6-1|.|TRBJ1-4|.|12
TGTGCCAGCAGTGAAGTCGTGGAAAAACTGTTTTTT
CASSEVVEKLFF
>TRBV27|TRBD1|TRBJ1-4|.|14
TGTGCCAGCAGTGAAGACAGGGGTCATGAAAAACTGTTTTTT
CASSEDRGHEKLFF
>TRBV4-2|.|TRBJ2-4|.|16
TGTGCCAGCAGCCAAGACGCACAGGGAGAAGGAAACATTCAGTACTTC
CASSQDAQGEGNIQYF
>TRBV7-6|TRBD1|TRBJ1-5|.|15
TGTGCCAGCAGCCCGACAGGGGGCAACAATCAGCCCCAGCATTTT
CASSPTGGNNQPQHF
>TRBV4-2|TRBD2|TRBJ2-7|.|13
TGTGCCAGCAGGGGGACTAGCTCCTACGAGCAGTACTTC
CASRGTSSYEQYF
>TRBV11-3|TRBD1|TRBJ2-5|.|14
TGTGCCAGCAGTTCACAGGGGGCTGAAGAGACCCAGTACTTC
CASSSQGAEETQYF
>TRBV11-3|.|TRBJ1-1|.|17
TGTGCCAGCAGCTTAGATGGTGTTGGCAGCGGGGGCACTGAAGCTTTCTTT
CASSLDGVGSGGTEAFF
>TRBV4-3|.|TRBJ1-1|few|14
TGCGCCAGCAGCAATGGGTGGAGGGGCACTGAAGCTTTCTTT
CASSNGWRGTEAFF
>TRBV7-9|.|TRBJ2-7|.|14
TGTGCCAGCAGCCCCCCCGGAGGGCCCTACGAGCAGTACTTC
CASSPPGGPYEQYF
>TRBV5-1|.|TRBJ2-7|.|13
TGCGCCAGCAGCTTCGGGGGCTCCTACGAGCAGTACTTC
CASSFGGSYEQYF
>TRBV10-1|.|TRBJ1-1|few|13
TGCGCCAGCAGGTTTGGACAGAACACTGAAGCTTTCTTT
CASRFGQNTEAFF
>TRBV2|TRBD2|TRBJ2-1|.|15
TGTGCCAGCAGTGGTAGCGGGAGTGGTTACAATGAGCAGTTCTTC
CASSGSGSGYNEQFF
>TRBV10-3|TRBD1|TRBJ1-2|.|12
TGTGCCATCAGTAGAGACAGGGATGGCTACACCTTC
CAISRDRDGYTF
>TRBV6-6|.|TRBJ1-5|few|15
TGTGCCAGCAGTTACGGGGAGGACGGCAATCAGCCCCAGCATTTT
CASSYGEDGNQPQHF
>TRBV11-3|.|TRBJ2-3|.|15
TGTGCCAGCAGTAGAGGGGGAGGGAACACAGATACGCAGTATTTT
CASSRGGGNTDTQYF
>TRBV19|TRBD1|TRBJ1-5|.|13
TGTGCCAGTAGTTGGACAGGGGAGCAGCCCCAGCATTTT
CASSWTGEQPQHF
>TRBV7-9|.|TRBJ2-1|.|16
TGTGCCAGCCTCCTACCTACAGGGCCCTCCTACAATGAGCAGTTCTTC
CASLLPTGPSYNEQFF
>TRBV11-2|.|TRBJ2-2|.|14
TGTGCCAGCAGCAACCTTCGGGGGAACGGGGAGCTGTTTTTT
CASSNLRGNGELFF
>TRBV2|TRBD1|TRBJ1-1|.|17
TGTGCCAGCAGTGAGGTCGACAGGGGGTTCATGAACACTGAAGCTTTCTTT
CASSEVDRGFMNTEAFF
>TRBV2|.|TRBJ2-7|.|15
TGTGCCAGCAGCCAAAAGGTAGCGGCGCTCTACGAGCAGTACTTC
CASSQKVAALYEQYF
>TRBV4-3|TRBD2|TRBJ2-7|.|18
TGCGCCAGCAGCCAAGATCCGACGGGGGGGATAACCTCCTACGAGCAGTACTTC
CASSQDPTGGITSYEQYF
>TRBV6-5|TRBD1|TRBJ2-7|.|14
TGTGCCAGCAGCTTCGTAGGACAGGGTAGCGAGCAGTACTTC
CASSFVGQGSEQYF
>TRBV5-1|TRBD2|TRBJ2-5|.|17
TGCGCCAGCAGCTTCGCAGGGACTAGCGGGAGCGGGGAGACCCAGTACTTC
CASSFAGTSGSGETQYF
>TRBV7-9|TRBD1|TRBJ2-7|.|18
TGTGCCAGCAGCTTAGCCGGGACAGACCTTAGGGAAACCTACGAGCAGTACTTC
CASSLAGTDLRETYEQYF
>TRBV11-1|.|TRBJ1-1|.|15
TGTGCCAGCAGCTGGGGGACTGCGGCCGGCGCTGAAGCTTTCTTT
CASSWGTAAGAEAFF
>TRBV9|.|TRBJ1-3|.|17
TGTGCCAGCAGCCCCCGCGGTCAATCGAGCTCTGGAAACACCATATATTTT
CASSPRGQSSSGNTIYF
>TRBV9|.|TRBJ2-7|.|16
TGTGCCAGCAGCGTAGATCCGGGAGGGGGCGTCTACGAGCAGTACTTC
CASSVDPGGGVYEQYF
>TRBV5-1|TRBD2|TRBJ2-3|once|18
TGCGCCAGCAGCTTGCTAGCGGGGGCGCTGGGTAGCACAGATACGCAGTATTTT
CASSLLAGALGSTDTQYF
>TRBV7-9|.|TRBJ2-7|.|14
TGTGCCAGCAGCTTCGGCGGGTTTTCCTACGAGCAGTACTTC
CASSFGGFSYEQYF
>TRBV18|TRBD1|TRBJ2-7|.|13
TGTGCCAGCTCACTCGATCAGGGGGACGAGCAGTACTTC
CASSLDQGDEQYF